The 7 T cell receptor beta chains below all came from one sample that was sequenced in a study of T cell changes during pregnancy in multiple sclerosis (dated by TCRdb to between 2018 and 2020). Libraries were made using the immunoSEQ multiplex PCR assay. TCRdb obtained this table from immuneACCESS and retained in-frame rearrangements with V and J assigned. These tables miss some clones; where compared with another copy, unresolved V genes account for less than half of the shortfall, and the remainder is unexplained. The sample has some 43,000 clones on record, roughly 90% of them singletons. Approximately 1.5% of the sample comes from the top ten. This sample comprised peripheral blood, obtained in the first trimester of pregnancy. The receptors originated from a female donor in good health, enrolled as a control in a pregnancy study.

The chain joins TRBV20-1 to TRBJ2-1; D is possibly TRBD2 (5 bases). Germline V gives CDR1 DFQATT, CDR2 SNEGSKA (reference sequence). The CDR3 is made up of 11 amino acids. V lost 3 bases to trimming and J lost 7 bases, with 7 bases between them. DNA of the CDR3: TGCAGTGCTAGGAGACTAAATGAGCAGTTCTTC. Protein sequence: CSARRLNEQFF.

J is TRBJ2-7 and V is TRBV30, with D possibly matching TRBD2 (6 bases). V gave up 3 bases and J gave up 2 bases, with 14 bases separating them. The CDR3 length is 14 residues. CDR1 is GTSNPN, CDR2 SVGIG, per germline (reference sequence). Here the CDR3 DNA reads TGTGCCTGGAGCATTGGAGGGCTCCCCTACGAGCAGTACTTC. It codes for CAWSIGGLPYEQYF.

The CDR3 protein is CASSTRDSFGGQYF. CDR3 DNA: TGTGCCAGCAGCACGAGGGACTCCTTTGGTGGGCAGTACTTC. The rearrangement uses TRBV9 and TRBJ2-7, with D maybe TRBD2 (6 bases). Looked up from germline, CDR1 is SGDLS and CDR2 is YYNGEE. Trimming shortened V by 4 bases and J by 9 bases, and 20 bases separated the two germline ends. This CDR3 has 14 residues.

V gene TRBV28 combines with J gene TRBJ1-3; D gene uncertain. Germline CDR1 MDHEN, CDR2 SYDVKM. V lost 6 bases and J lost 0, with 15 bases in between. The CDR3 has 16 residues. For the CDR3, the DNA is TGTGCCAGCAGCCAACTAGGTACCATCTCTGGAAACACCATATATTTT. Its translation is CASSQLGTISGNTIYF.

This rearrangement joins TRBV5-5 to TRBJ2-7, with 9 bases fitting TRBD1. With 0 bases clipped from V and 6 bases from J, the junction kept 7 bases outside the gene matches. This CDR3 has 15 residues. Germline V gives CDR1 SGHKS, CDR2 YYEKEE (reference sequence). The CDR3 protein is CASSLGTGVPFEQYF. The CDR3 coding sequence is TGTGCCAGCAGCTTGGGGACAGGGGTCCCCTTCGAGCAGTACTTC. Using reference TRBV5-5 and TRBJ2-7 for the parts outside the CDR3, the full variable domain is DAGVTQSPTHLIKTRGQQVTLRCSPISGHKSVSWYQQVLGQGPQFIFQYYEKEERGRGNFPDRFSARQFPNYSSELNVNALLLGDSALYLCASSLGTGVPFEQYFGPGTRLTVT.

The chain links TRBV5-1 to TRBJ2-1, with 8 bases identical to TRBD2. Germline V gene data show CDR1 as SGHRS and CDR2 as YFSETQ. V was clipped by 3 bases and J by 0 bases; unmatched bases: 14. The CDR3 totals 19 residues. The CDR3 protein is CASSSTTLTSGSSYNEQFF. DNA for the CDR3: TGCGCCAGCAGCTCCACCACCCTCACTAGCGGCAGCTCCTACAATGAGCAGTTCTTC. The full variable domain, with the rest looked up from reference TRBV5-1 and TRBJ2-1, is KAGVTQTPRYLIKTRGQQVTLSCSPISGHRSVSWYQQTPGQGLQFLFEYFSETQRNKGNFPGRFSGRQFSNSRSEMNVSTLELGDSALYLCASSSTTLTSGSSYNEQFFGPGTRLTVL.

The CDR3 sequence: CASSPDRGFNQPQHF. The CDR3 nucleotides read TGTGCCAGCTCACCGGACAGGGGGTTTAATCAGCCCCAGCATTTT. The rearrangement joins TRBV18 to TRBJ1-5, with 10 bases matching TRBD1. Germline CDR1 is KGHSH and CDR2 is LQKENI. There are 15 residues in the CDR3. Losses at the gene ends were 3 bases for V and 4 bases for J; bases not matched to a gene: 3.